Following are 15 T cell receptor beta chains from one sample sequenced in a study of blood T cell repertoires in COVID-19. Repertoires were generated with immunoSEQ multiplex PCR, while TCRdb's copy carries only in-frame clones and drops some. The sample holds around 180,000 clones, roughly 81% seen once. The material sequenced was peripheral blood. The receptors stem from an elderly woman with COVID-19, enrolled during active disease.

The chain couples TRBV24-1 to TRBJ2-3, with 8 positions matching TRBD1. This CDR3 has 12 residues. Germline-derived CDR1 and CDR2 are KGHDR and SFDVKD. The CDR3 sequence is CKVDRETDTQYF. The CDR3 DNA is TGTAAGGTGGACAGGGAGACAGATACGCAGTATTTT.

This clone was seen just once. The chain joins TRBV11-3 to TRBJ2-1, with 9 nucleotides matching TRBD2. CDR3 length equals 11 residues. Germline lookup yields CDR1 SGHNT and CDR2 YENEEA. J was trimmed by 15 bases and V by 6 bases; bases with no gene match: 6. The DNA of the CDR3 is TGTGCCAGCAGTTCCGGGACTAGCCTGTTCTTC. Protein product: CASSSGTSLFF.

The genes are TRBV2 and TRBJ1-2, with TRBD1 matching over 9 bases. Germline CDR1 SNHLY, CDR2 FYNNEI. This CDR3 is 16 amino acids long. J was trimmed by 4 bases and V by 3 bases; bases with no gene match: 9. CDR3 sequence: CASSDTGQGARYGYTF. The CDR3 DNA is TGTGCCAGCAGTGACACGGGACAGGGCGCCCGCTATGGCTACACCTTC. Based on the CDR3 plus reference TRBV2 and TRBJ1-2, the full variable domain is EPEVTQTPSHQVTQMGQEVILRCVPISNHLYFYWYRQILGQKVEFLVSFYNNEISEKSEIFDDQFSVERPDGSNFTLKIRSTKLEDSAMYFCASSDTGQGARYGYTFGSGTRLTVV.

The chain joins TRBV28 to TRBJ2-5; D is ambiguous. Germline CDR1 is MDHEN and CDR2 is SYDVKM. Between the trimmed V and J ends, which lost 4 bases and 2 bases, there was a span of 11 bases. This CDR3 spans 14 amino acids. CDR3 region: CASSYVELQETQYF. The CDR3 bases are TGTGCCAGCAGTTACGTGGAGTTACAAGAGACCCAGTACTTC.

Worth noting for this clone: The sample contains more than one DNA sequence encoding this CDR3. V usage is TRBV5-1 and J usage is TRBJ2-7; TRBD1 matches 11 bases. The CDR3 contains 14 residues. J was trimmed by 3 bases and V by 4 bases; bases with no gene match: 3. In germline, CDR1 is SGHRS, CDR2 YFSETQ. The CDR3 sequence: CASSLGTGGYEQYF. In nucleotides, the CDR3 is TGCGCCAGCAGCCTAGGGACAGGGGGCTACGAGCAGTACTTC.

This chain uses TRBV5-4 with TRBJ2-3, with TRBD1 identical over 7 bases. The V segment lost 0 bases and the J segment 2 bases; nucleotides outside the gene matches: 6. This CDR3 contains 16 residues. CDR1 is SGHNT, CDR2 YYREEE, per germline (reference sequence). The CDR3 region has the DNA TGTGCCAGCAGCTTGGGAGGGGACAGATCCACAGATACGCAGTATTTT. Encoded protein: CASSLGGDRSTDTQYF.

Here the CDR3 DNA reads TGTGCCAGCAGCTTTGGTCTGGGCCCCACCGGGGAGCTGTTTTTT. It translates to CASSFGLGPTGELFF. The chain is built from TRBV5-4 and TRBJ2-2; D is unclear. V lost 2 bases and J 4 bases, leaving 12 bases between the germline ends. CDR3 size: 15 residues. CDR1 SGHNT and CDR2 YYREEE come from the germline V gene (reference sequence).

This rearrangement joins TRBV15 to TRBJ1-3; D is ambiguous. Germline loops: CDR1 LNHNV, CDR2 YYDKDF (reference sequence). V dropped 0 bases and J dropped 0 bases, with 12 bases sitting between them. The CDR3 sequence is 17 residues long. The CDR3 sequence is CATSRDLQALSGNTIYF. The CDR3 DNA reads TGTGCCACCAGCAGAGATCTTCAGGCCCTCTCTGGAAACACCATATATTTT.

CDR3 nucleotides: TGTGCCAGCAGCCTCGGGGTATGGGAGCAGTACTTC. This translates into CASSLGVWEQYF. This chain joins TRBV6-5 and TRBJ2-7; TRBD2 might be the D (5 bases). CDR1 and CDR2 from the germline V gene are MNHEY and SVGAGI. CDR3 length: 12 residues. Trimming took 6 bases from V and 7 from J, leaving 13 bases between them.

The CDR3 DNA follows: TGTGCCAGCAAGGACATACAAGTTATCTATGGCTACACCTTC. Protein: CASKDIQVIYGYTF. The chain recombines TRBV28 with TRBJ1-2; tentatively, D is TRBD1 (5 bases). V lost 7 bases and J lost 4, with 16 bases in between. The CDR3 totals 14 residues. CDR1 and CDR2 from the germline V gene are MDHEN and SYDVKM.

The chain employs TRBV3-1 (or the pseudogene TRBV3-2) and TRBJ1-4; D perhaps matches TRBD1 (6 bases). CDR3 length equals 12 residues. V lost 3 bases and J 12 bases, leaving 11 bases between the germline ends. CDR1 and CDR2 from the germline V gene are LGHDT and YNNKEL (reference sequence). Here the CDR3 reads CASSQMDSELFF. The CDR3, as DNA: TGTGCCAGCAGCCAGATGGACAGCGAACTGTTTTTT.

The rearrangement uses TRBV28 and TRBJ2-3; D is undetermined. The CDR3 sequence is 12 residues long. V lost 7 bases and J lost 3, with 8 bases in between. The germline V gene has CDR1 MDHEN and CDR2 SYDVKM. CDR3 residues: CASMERTDTQYF. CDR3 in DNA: TGTGCCAGCATGGAGAGGACAGATACGCAGTATTTT.

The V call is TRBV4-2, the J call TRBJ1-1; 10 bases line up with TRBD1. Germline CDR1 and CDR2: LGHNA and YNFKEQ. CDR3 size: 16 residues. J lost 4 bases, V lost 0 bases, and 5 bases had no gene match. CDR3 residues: CASSQDRGQGTTEAFF. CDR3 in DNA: TGTGCCAGCAGCCAAGATCGGGGACAGGGGACCACTGAAGCTTTCTTT.

The CDR3 sequence: CASSQDPGVYNEQFF. The CDR3 DNA follows: TGCGCCAGCAGCCAAGACCCAGGCGTTTACAATGAGCAGTTCTTC. The chain uses TRBV4-3 and TRBJ2-1; D unclear. This CDR3 has 15 amino acids. The V end lost 0 bases, the J end lost 4 bases, and 10 bases lay between the germline ends. The germline V gene encodes CDR1 LGHNA and CDR2 YSLEER.

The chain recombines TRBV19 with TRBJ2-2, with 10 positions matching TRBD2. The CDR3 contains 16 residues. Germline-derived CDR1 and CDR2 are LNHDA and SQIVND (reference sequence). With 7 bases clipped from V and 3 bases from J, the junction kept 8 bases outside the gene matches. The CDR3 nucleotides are TGTGCCAGTAATCCTAGCGGGGGAGGAGACACCGGGGAGCTGTTTTTT. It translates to CASNPSGGGDTGELFF.